This entry concerns a single T cell receptor (beta chain). Its antigen is unknown. A much larger clone lies a single base off, so this may be a read error. The CDR3 contains 13 residues, cysteine and phenylalanine counted. Only CDR3 DNA is held: 39 bases, read in frame from base 1. Based on the germline V gene, the CDR1 and CDR2 sequences are SGHTA and FQGNSA. Library generation was performed with 5' RACE. Sequencing took place on an Illumina HiSeq 2500. The second PCR ran for roughly 7 to 12 cycles and used a J-beta primer mix along with a sample-barcoded 5' primer. A template-switch 5' adaptor carrying 12 random nucleotides introduced a unique molecular identifier onto each TCR beta cDNA molecule. Each sample yielded at least 2.5 million CDR3-containing paired-end reads. All of the RNA was converted into first-strand cDNA using the Mint cDNA synthesis kit, with a TRBC-specific oligonucleotide serving as the primer. After uracil-DNA glycosylase treatment, a first 18-cycle PCR used universal primers M1SS and BC2_uni_R on all cDNA. The authors' analysis ran thus. Normalization of each sample was performed by random selection of 1 million high-quality reads, each carrying a distinct molecular identifier. Reads sharing molecular identifiers were discarded rather than binned into consensus sequences. CDR3 identification, clonotype clustering and error correction used MiTCR with a Q25 quality threshold and the strictest error-elimination algorithm. Lower-bound total TCR beta diversity was estimated with a nonparametric unseen species model using Euler transformation. Using fastp trimming at Q25 and MiXCR clonotype assembly, TCRdb reanalyzed the public sequencing data and kept in-frame beta chains. Every CDR3 protein is listed once, alongside the most common genes and DNA of its rows. Here the V and J calls rest on TCRdb's processing, not on the authors' analysis. This sample lists about 690,000 distinct CDR3 sequences; around 41% were detected once. Around 30% of the sample goes to the ten largest clones.

The roughly 39 donors, aged about 6 to 95 years, were systemically healthy Caucasian individuals from Russia. Each donor gave around 9 milliliters of peripheral blood, collected into EDTA-treated Vacutainer tubes. Ficoll-Paque density-gradient centrifugation was used to isolate PBMCs, with at least 6 million per sample. Trizol reagent was used to extract total RNA from the PBMCs, yielding at least 5.5 micrograms per sample. For every donor, an aliquot of PBMCs went through flow cytometry to measure the percentages of naive CD45RAhigh/CD27high T cells. These data are taken from a study of blood T cells in healthy people across ages (dated by TCRdb to 2015 to 2017). Study-wide context: In model experiments, roughly one uniquely barcoded TCR beta cDNA molecule per two T cells was captured by template switching. Donors were grouped into four age groups: young (average approximately 16 years), middle-aged (around 39), aged (about 59) and long-lived (approximately 78). To track age-related changes in TCR beta repertoire diversity, the study relied on deep sequencing normalized with unique cDNA molecular identifiers. To avoid experimental bias, donors of different ages were spread randomly across the sequencing lanes. Two additional independent replicas of 1 million unique cDNA reads from the same blood draw were analyzed for two donors (one aged 18 to 30 and one aged 80 or older).

General findings and caveats noted by the study authors: The CMV infection status of donors was not known, potentially confounding age-related changes in expanded clonotypes. The long-lived group showed more naive CD4+ T cells, fewer expanded clones and increased TCR diversity than the aged group, suggesting age selection. Observed TCR beta diversity correlated strongly with the percentage of naive T cells measured by flow cytometry. Total diversity estimates from one million sequenced T cells were considered lower bounds and underestimates. As age increased, observed TCR beta diversity per million T cells dropped in a roughly linear way, and a significant reduction was already evident by age 40. Because profiling used bulk unsorted PBMCs, naive and antigen-experienced compartments could not be compared conclusively.

Sequencing was done on a sample of blood. The V and J segments used are TRBV7-2 and TRBJ2-7, with no D gene named confidently. This clonotype was sampled from a man at least 80 years old in good health. Read as DNA, the sequence is TGTGCCATCAGCTTAAGGCCTACCGACGAGCAGTACTTC. It is translated as CAISLRPTDEQYF.